This TCR beta chain was sequenced during a study of CD8+CD57+ T cells in acquired aplastic anemia. This clonotype has just a few counts. TCR beta VDJ and CDR3 were profiled, and genomic DNA was the template. TCRdb re-called the reads through MiXCR, storing one row per CDR3 protein. The table has roughly 51,000 distinct CDR3 sequences, roughly 69% seen once; the top ten hold roughly 34%. The V gene lost 2 bases and the J gene lost 5 bases, with 10 bases spanning the gap. The germline CDR1 and CDR2 sequences are LNHDA and SQIVND (reference sequence). The CDR3 is 13 amino acids. Sequenced material: sorted CD4+, CD8+, or CD8+CD57+ T cells (not recorded which) from PBMCs. This chain links TRBV19 with TRBJ2-7; maybe TRBD1 (5 bases). This clonotype was sampled from a human donor in good health, serving as a control. The DNA of the CDR3 is TGTGCCAGTAGTATACAGGGTGGGGACGAGCAGTACTTC. Its translation: CASSIQGGDEQYF.